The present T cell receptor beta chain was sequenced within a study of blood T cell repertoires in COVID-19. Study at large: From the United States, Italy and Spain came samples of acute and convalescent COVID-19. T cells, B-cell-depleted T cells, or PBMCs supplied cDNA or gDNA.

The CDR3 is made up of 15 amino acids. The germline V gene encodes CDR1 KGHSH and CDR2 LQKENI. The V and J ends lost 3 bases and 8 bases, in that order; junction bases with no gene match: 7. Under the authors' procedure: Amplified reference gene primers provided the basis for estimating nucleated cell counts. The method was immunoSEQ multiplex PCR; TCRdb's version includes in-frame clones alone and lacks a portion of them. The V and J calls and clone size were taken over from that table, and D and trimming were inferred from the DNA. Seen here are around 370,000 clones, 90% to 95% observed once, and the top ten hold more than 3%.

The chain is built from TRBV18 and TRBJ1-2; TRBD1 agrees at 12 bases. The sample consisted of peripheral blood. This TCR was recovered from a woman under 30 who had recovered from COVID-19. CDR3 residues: CASSPVGTGGEGYTF. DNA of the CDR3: TGTGCCAGCTCACCGGTTGGGACAGGGGGCGAGGGCTACACCTTC.